This T cell receptor (beta chain) was recovered during a study of blood T cell repertoires in COVID-19. Study in general: The cDNA or gDNA used as material had been derived from T cells, B-cell-depleted T cells, or PBMCs.

Participants' reported clinical history set cohort assignment. Original methodology: Researchers report that nucleated cell counts were estimated from reference gene primer amplification. Profiled with immunoSEQ multiplex PCR; TCRdb holds only in-frame clones, not every one. V, J and clone size were drawn from that table, and D and trimming were deduced from the DNA. The profile shows approximately 250,000 clones, roughly 79% of them singletons. The origin of this receptor is a middle-aged man who had recovered from COVID-19. Sequenced: PBMCs or T cells enriched from blood (not recorded which).

CDR3 nucleotide sequence: TGTGCCAGCTCACCACCGTCCTCCGGGACAGGCTATGGCTACACCTTC. It encodes CASSPPSSGTGYGYTF. The V gene is TRBV18, the J gene TRBJ1-2, with 8 bases that match TRBD1. Germline assignment: CDR1 KGHSH and CDR2 LQKENI. V trimming: 0 bases; J trimming: 4 bases; junction bases outside the gene matches: 7. The CDR3 covers 16 residues.